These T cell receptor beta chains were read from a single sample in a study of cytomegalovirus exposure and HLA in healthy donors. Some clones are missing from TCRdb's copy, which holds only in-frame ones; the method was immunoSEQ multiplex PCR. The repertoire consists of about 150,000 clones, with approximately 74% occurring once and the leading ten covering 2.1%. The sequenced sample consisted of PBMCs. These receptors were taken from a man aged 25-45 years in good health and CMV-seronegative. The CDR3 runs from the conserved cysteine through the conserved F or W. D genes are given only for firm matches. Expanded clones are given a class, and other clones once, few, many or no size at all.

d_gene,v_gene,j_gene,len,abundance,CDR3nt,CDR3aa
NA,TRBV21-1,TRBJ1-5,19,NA,TGTGCCAGCAGCAAGTGTATAAAGCGGCTCGACGACCCCAATCAGCCCCAGCATTTT,CASSKCIKRLDDPNQPQHF
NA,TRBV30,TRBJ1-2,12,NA,TGTGCCTGGAGCTTGGAGGGGTTTGGCTACACCTTC,CAWSLEGFGYTF
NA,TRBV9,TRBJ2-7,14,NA,TGTGCCAGCAGCCACACACAGGTGACCTACGAGCAGTACTTC,CASSHTQVTYEQYF
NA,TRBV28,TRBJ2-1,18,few,TGTGCCAGCAGTTTAATTTCGTTCGGACAGACCGGATACAATGAGCAGTTCTTC,CASSLISFGQTGYNEQFF
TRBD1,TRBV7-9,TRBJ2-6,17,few,TGTGCCAGCAGCTTAAGCCAGGGGGCAAGTGGGGCCAACGTCCTGACTTTC,CASSLSQGASGANVLTF
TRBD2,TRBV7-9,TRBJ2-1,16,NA,TGTGCCAGCAGCTTAGAACGGGGGGGGCCGCTAAGTGAGCAGTTCTTC,CASSLERGGPLSEQFF
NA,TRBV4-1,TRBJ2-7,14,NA,TGCGCCAGCAGCCAGGTACAGGGAACCTACGAGCAGTACTTC,CASSQVQGTYEQYF
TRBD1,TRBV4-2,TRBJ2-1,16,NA,TGTGCCAGCAGCCAAGAGCAAAACAGGGGGCGGTATGAGCAGTTCTTC,CASSQEQNRGRYEQFF
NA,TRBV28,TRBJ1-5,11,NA,TGTGCCGGTGGGGGGGGTCAGCCCCAGCATTTT,CAGGGGQPQHF
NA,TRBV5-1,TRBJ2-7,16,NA,TGCGCCAGCAGCTTTGGCCAGGGCGAAGTAACCTACGAGCAGTACTTC,CASSFGQGEVTYEQYF
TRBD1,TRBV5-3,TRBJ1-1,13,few,TGTGCCAGAAGCTTCCAGGGGGGCACTGAAGCTTTCTTT,CARSFQGGTEAFF
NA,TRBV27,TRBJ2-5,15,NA,TGTGCCAGCAGTTCCACCCCTAGCGATTGGGAGACCCAGTACTTC,CASSSTPSDWETQYF
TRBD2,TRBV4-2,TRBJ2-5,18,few,TGTGCCAGCAGCGGTAGTGGCACAGCGGGGGGGCCGGGGGAGACCCAGTACTTC,CASSGSGTAGGPGETQYF
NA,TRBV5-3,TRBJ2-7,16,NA,TGTGCCAGAAGCTTTGAGGTAGGTTCGGTTCTATACGAGCAGTACTTC,CARSFEVGSVLYEQYF
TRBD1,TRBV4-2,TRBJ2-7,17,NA,TGTGCCAGCAGCCAACAACCGGGACAGATCAGCTCCTACGAGCAGTACTTC,CASSQQPGQISSYEQYF
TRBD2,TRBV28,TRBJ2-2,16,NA,TGTGCCAGCAGTGGCCCATCGGGAGGGAACACCGGGGAGCTGTTTTTT,CASSGPSGGNTGELFF
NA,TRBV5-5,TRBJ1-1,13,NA,TGTGCCAGCAGCTTAGCATCGGCGGGCGAAGCTTTCTTT,CASSLASAGEAFF
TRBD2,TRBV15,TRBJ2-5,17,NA,TGTGCCACCAGCAGACTATCGGGACTAGGAGGAGCAGAGACCCAGTACTTC,CATSRLSGLGGAETQYF
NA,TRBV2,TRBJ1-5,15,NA,TGTGCCAGCAGTGAAGGGTTAGCGACGAATCAGCCCCAGCATTTT,CASSEGLATNQPQHF
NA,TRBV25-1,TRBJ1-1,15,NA,TGTGCCAGCAGTTCCCCTCGGTTGGGGAGCACTGAAGCTTTCTTT,CASSSPRLGSTEAFF
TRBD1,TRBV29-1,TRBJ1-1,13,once,TGCAGCGTTGAAGGCCAGGGGGTAACTGAAGCTTTCTTT,CSVEGQGVTEAFF
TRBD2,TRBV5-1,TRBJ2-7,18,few,TGCGCCAGCAGCCCCGGAGGGACTAGCGGGGGCCCGACCTACGAGCAGTACTTC,CASSPGGTSGGPTYEQYF
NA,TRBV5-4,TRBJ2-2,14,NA,TGTGCCAGCAGCTTGGCGGGTGCGAACGGGGAGCTGTTTTTT,CASSLAGANGELFF
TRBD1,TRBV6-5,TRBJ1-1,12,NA,TGTGCCAGCAGTTTCGACAGGGTTGAAGCTTTCTTT,CASSFDRVEAFF
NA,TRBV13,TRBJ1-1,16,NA,TGTGCCAGCAGCTTAGCCCCAGGGGTGGGGAACACTGAAGCTTTCTTT,CASSLAPGVGNTEAFF
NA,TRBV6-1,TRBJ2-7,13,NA,TGTGCCAGCATTGTATCAGGTGGCTACGAGCAGTACTTC,CASIVSGGYEQYF
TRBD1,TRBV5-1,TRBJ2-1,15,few,TGCGCCAGCAGCTTGGAGGGACAGCCCTTCAATGAGCAGTTCTTC,CASSLEGQPFNEQFF
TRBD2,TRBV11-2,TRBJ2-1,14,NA,TGTGCCAGCAGCCGATTGGGCGGGGGGACTGAGCAGTTCTTC,CASSRLGGGTEQFF
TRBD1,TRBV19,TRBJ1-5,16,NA,TGTGCCAGTAGTATACCGGACAGGGGAGGCAATCAGCCCCAGCATTTT,CASSIPDRGGNQPQHF
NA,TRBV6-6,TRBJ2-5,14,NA,TGTGCCAGCACGCAGGGGGGCCTCCAAGAGACCCAGTACTTC,CASTQGGLQETQYF
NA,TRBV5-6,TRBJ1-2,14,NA,TGTGCCAGCAGCTTCGGGGTCCAAAACTATGGCTACACCTTC,CASSFGVQNYGYTF
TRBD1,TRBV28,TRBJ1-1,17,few,TGTGCCAGCAGTTCCGAGGTATTCAGACAGGGGAACACTGAAGCTTTCTTT,CASSSEVFRQGNTEAFF
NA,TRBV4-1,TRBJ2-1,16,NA,TGCGCCAGCAGCCCGCGGGGCGGGGACTCCTACAATGAGCAGTTCTTC,CASSPRGGDSYNEQFF
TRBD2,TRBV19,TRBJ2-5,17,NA,TGTGCCAGTAGTGGAAGACTAGCGGGGGATCTGAAAGAGACCCAGTACTTC,CASSGRLAGDLKETQYF
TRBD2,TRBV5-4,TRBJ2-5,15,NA,TGTGCCAGCAGTTTGACTAGCGGGGCAGGGGAGACCCAGTACTTC,CASSLTSGAGETQYF
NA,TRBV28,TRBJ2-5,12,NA,TGTGCCACCGACTTCGGTGGAGAGACCCAGTACTTC,CATDFGGETQYF
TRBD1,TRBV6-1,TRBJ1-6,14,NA,TGTGCCAGCAGCCTCGGGACAGACTCTTCACCCCTCCACTTT,CASSLGTDSSPLHF
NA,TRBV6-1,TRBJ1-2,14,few,TGTGCCAGCAGTGAATCCCACGGGAGTAGGAGCTACCCCTTC,CASSESHGSRSYPF
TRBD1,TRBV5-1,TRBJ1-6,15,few,TGCGCCAGCAGCCCGGGACAGGCAGTTAATTCACCCCTCCACTTT,CASSPGQAVNSPLHF
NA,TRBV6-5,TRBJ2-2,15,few,TGTGCCAGCAGTTACTCTCCGCTACCCACCGGGGAGCTGTTTTTT,CASSYSPLPTGELFF
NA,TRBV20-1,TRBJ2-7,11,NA,TGCAGTGCTCGTAACTCCTACGAGCAGTACTTC,CSARNSYEQYF
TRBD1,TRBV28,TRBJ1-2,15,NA,TGTGCCAGCAGTTTGGGGCCTACAGGGGTCTATGGCTACACCTTC,CASSLGPTGVYGYTF
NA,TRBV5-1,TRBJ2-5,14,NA,TGCGCCAGCAGCTTGTGGAACAGGGAAGAGACCCAGTACTTC,CASSLWNREETQYF
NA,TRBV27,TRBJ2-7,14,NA,TGTGCCAGCAGTTCCGGGACACCCTCCTACGAGCAGTACTTC,CASSSGTPSYEQYF
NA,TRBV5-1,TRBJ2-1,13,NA,TGCGCCAGCAGCCCCCCATCCTACAATGAGCAGTTCTTC,CASSPPSYNEQFF
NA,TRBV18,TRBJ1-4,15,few,TGTGCCAGCTCACCTCAGGGATTTACTAATGAAAAACTGTTTTTT,CASSPQGFTNEKLFF
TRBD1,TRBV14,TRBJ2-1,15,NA,TGTGCCAGCAGCCCGATCCCGGGACAGGGCAATGAGCAGTTCTTC,CASSPIPGQGNEQFF
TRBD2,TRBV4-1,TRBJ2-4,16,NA,TGCGCCAGCAGCTCCACTAGCGGGGGGGCCAAAAACATTCAGTACTTC,CASSSTSGGAKNIQYF
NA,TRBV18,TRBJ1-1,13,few,TGTGCCAGCTCACGTCTGAGGGAGGGTGAAGCTTTCTTT,CASSRLREGEAFF
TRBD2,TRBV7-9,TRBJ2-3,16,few,TGTGCCAGCAGCCCTAGCGGGGGGGCCCCCACAGATACGCAGTATTTT,CASSPSGGAPTDTQYF